A single sample is the source of the 20 T cell receptor beta chains below, sequenced in a study of PD-1 blockade in classical Hodgkin lymphoma. The assay was immunoSEQ multiplex PCR, and TCRdb's table has in-frame clones only and misses some. This sample carries 1,500 to 2,000 clones, about 70% of them seen once, and the ten largest clones take about 31%. Exposure to brentuximab vedotin varied, and each patient had relapsed following autologous stem cell transplantation. CD8+ T cell isolation from thawed PBMCs was performed by magnetic negative selection. The sequencing used CD8+ T cells from blood, collected at baseline. These receptors were taken from a human donor with classical Hodgkin lymphoma.

This clone was counted between two and nine times. The chain couples TRBV29-1 to TRBJ2-7, with D perhaps TRBD2 (6 bases). The germline V gene encodes CDR1 SQVTM and CDR2 ANQGSEA. Trimming stripped 4 bases from V and 11 bases from J, with 15 bases between. CDR3 length: 11 amino acids. The CDR3 reads CSVVGSGGEYF. The CDR3 nucleotides are TGCAGCGTTGTAGGGTCAGGAGGGGAGTACTTC.

This rearrangement joins TRBV7-2 to TRBJ1-1; perhaps TRBD1 as D (5 bases). The CDR3 covers 17 residues. Germline values: CDR1 SGHTA, CDR2 FQGNSA. Trimming stripped 5 bases from V and 0 bases from J, with 19 bases between. The CDR3 bases are TGTGCCAGCAGCCCTTTATGGGGGGACGGGGTGAACACTGAAGCTTTCTTT. It codes for CASSPLWGDGVNTEAFF.

The chain combines TRBV21-1 with TRBJ2-7. TRBV21-1 is recorded as a pseudogene. The CDR3 is made up of 13 amino acids. As DNA, the CDR3 is TGTGCCAGCAGCCAAGATTGGCGCTACGAGCAGTACTTC. This translates into CASSQDWRYEQYF.

This clone is categorized as large (0.1 to 1%). The rearrangement joins TRBV10-2 to TRBJ2-7; no clear D. Between the trimmed V and J ends, which lost 3 bases and 2 bases, there was a span of 11 bases. The CDR3 has 14 residues. Germline values: CDR1 WSHSY, CDR2 SAAADI. For the CDR3, the DNA is TGCGCCAGCAGTGATATAGGGTGGGCCTACGAGCAGTACTTC. Protein sequence: CASSDIGWAYEQYF.

The chain recombines TRBV25-1 with TRBJ2-1; TRBD1 is a possible D gene (6 bases). CDR3 size: 13 residues. CDR1 and CDR2 from the germline V gene are MGHDK and SYGVNS. Trimming cost V 2 bases and J 12 bases, with 14 bases left between them. CDR3 DNA sequence: TGTGCCAGCAGTGAAAGCCAAATCAGGGGGCAGTTCTTC. This translates into CASSESQIRGQFF.

The chain links TRBV6-1 to TRBJ2-7, with unresolved D. Looked up from germline, CDR1 is MNHNS and CDR2 is SASEGT. CDR3 length equals 13 residues. The V end was cut by 6 bases, the J end by 3 bases, with 12 bases between. This CDR3 is CASSQDWRYEQYF. CDR3 nucleotide sequence: TGTGCCAGCAGCCAAGATTGGCGCTACGAGCAGTACTTC.

The chain links TRBV5-6 to TRBJ1-2; no reliable D call. The germline CDR1 and CDR2 sequences are SGHDT and YYEEEE. Between the trimmed V and J ends, which lost 3 bases and 7 bases, there was a span of 13 bases. CDR3 length: 13 residues. The CDR3 loop reads CASSSGIPAGYTF. The CDR3 bases are TGTGCCAGCAGCTCCGGGATTCCGGCTGGCTACACCTTC.

V is TRBV28 and J is TRBJ2-3; no definite D call. Trimming removed 3 bases from V and 0 bases from J, with 10 bases in between. The germline V gene has CDR1 MDHEN and CDR2 SYDVKM. There are 15 residues in the CDR3. The CDR3 DNA reads as TGTGCCAGCAGTTTCCTGGATTCTAGCACAGATACGCAGTATTTT. It encodes CASSFLDSSTDTQYF.

V gene TRBV7-9 combines with J gene TRBJ2-1; possibly TRBD2 for D (5 bases). CDR1 and CDR2 (germline): SEHNR, FQNEAQ (reference sequence). The CDR3 loop spans 15 amino acids. V was cut by 5 bases and J by 3 bases, with 14 bases left in between. This CDR3 is CASSPPLASYNEQFF. The CDR3 nucleotides are TGTGCCAGCAGCCCCCCTCTAGCAAGCTACAATGAGCAGTTCTTC.

This chain joins TRBV15 and TRBJ2-3; 8 nucleotides agree with TRBD1. The trim removed 0 bases at V and 6 bases at J, leaving 5 bases unmatched. The CDR3 is 15 residues long. The germline gives CDR1 LNHNV, CDR2 YYDKDF (reference sequence). In DNA form, the CDR3 reads TGTGCCACCAGCAGAGACCCGACAGGGGTGGATACGCAGTATTTT. Protein sequence: CATSRDPTGVDTQYF.

This clone has just one count. The chain combines TRBV6-5 with TRBJ2-2; TRBD1 matches at 7 bases. The CDR3 totals 13 residues. The J segment lost 5 bases and the V segment lost 8 bases, leaving 5 bases of the junction unmatched. The germline V gene has CDR1 MNHEY and CDR2 SVGAGI. CDR3 amino acids: CASGDSFTGELFF. As DNA, the CDR3 is TGTGCCAGCGGGGACAGTTTTACCGGGGAGCTGTTTTTT.

This chain connects TRBV27 to TRBJ2-1; 9 bases map to TRBD1. This CDR3 is 15 amino acids long. In germline, CDR1 is MNHEY, CDR2 SMNVEV (reference sequence). With 8 bases clipped from V and 4 bases from J, the junction kept 9 bases outside the gene matches. CDR3 coding DNA: TGTGCCAGCTATGGGGGACAGGGTGCTTACAATGAGCAGTTCTTC. It codes for CASYGGQGAYNEQFF.

The chain is built from TRBV5-1 and TRBJ1-2; D is ambiguous. This CDR3 is 16 amino acids long. Germline CDR1 and CDR2: SGHRS and YFSETQ. The V end lost 0 bases, the J end lost 0 bases, and 12 bases lay between the germline ends. The CDR3 DNA sequence: TGCGCCAGCAGCTTGGAGGAGGGATTGGCTAACTATGGCTACACCTTC. This encodes CASSLEEGLANYGYTF.

This clone was recorded a few times. V usage is TRBV4-1 and J usage is TRBJ2-3; TRBD1 matches at 9 bases. V dropped 1 base and J dropped 1; count of bases not matched to a gene: 6. This CDR3 is 17 amino acids long. Looked up from germline, CDR1 is MGHRA and CDR2 is YSYEKL. CDR3 in DNA: TGCGCCAGCAGCCAAGCCGGAGGGACAGGGCGCACAGATACGCAGTATTTT. The encoded protein is CASSQAGGTGRTDTQYF.

The chain joins TRBV9 to TRBJ1-4; D ambiguous. This CDR3 region has 12 residues. Trimming took 3 bases from V and 4 from J, leaving 4 bases between them. Germline V gene lookup returns CDR1 SGDLS and CDR2 YYNGEE. CDR3 sequence reads: CASSDYNEKLFF. The CDR3 DNA reads as TGTGCCAGCAGCGATTATAATGAAAAACTGTTTTTT. Combining the CDR3 with reference TRBV9 and TRBJ1-4 gives the whole variable domain DSGVTQTPKHLITATGQRVTLRCSPRSGDLSVYWYQQSLDQGLQFLIQYYNGEERAKGNILERFSAQQFPDLHSELNLSSLELGDSALYFCASSDYNEKLFFGSGTQLSVL.

This clone was found a few times. This rearrangement joins TRBV11-2 to TRBJ1-1; D may be TRBD1 (5 bases). The CDR3 has 14 residues. Germline loops: CDR1 SGHAT, CDR2 FQNNGV. V was pared by 5 bases and J by 3 bases, with 13 bases between. CDR3 region: CASSGGTMDTEAFF. CDR3 bases: TGTGCCAGCAGCGGGGGAACCATGGACACTGAAGCTTTCTTT.

The chain recombines TRBV2 with TRBJ1-2; D remains unclear. Germline values: CDR1 SNHLY, CDR2 FYNNEI. CDR3 length: 11 residues. Trimming took off 3 bases at V and 8 bases at J, with 7 bases between the two ends. This CDR3 is CASSDSWGYTF. The CDR3 region has the DNA TGTGCCAGCAGTGACTCTTGGGGCTACACCTTC. Variable domain in full (rest from reference TRBV2 and TRBJ1-2): EPEVTQTPSHQVTQMGQEVILRCVPISNHLYFYWYRQILGQKVEFLVSFYNNEISEKSEIFDDQFSVERPDGSNFTLKIRSTKLEDSAMYFCASSDSWGYTFGSGTRLTVV.

The chain couples TRBV6-1 to TRBJ1-5; no reliable D call. CDR3 length equals 15 residues. Germline V lookup: CDR1 MNHNS, CDR2 SASEGT. V was pared by 7 bases and J by 0 bases, with 13 bases between. CDR3 amino acids: CASIPTADSNQPQHF. CDR3 bases: TGTGCCAGCATTCCGACGGCTGATAGCAATCAGCCCCAGCATTTT.

This clone was observed a handful of times. The chain employs TRBV12-2 and TRBJ2-1; the table's D call of TRBD2 was not tested on the DNA. TRBV12-2 is a listed pseudogene. The CDR3 loop spans 14 amino acids. CDR3 protein: CASRSTSGRGEQFF. The CDR3 region has the DNA TGTGCAAGTCGTTCTACTAGCGGGAGGGGTGAGCAGTTCTTC.

The table lists this clone with a few counts. This chain uses TRBV30 with TRBJ2-5, with a tentative D call TRBD1 (6 bases). V gave up 5 bases and J gave up 5 bases, with 15 bases separating them. The germline V gene has CDR1 GTSNPN and CDR2 SVGIG (reference sequence). This CDR3 spans 13 amino acids. The chain's CDR3 is CAWAYRVGETQYF. CDR3 nucleotide sequence: TGTGCCTGGGCCTACAGGGTAGGGGAGACCCAGTACTTC.